The table lists the clone carrying this TCR beta chain with a few counts. Its antigen is not known. This sample is drawn from a study of T cell repertoires in cytomegalovirus infection. Looking at the study overall: CMV infection and matching HLA type were both indicated by public TCR beta signatures.

The study, taken as a whole, reports: There were carriers of CMV plus the relevant HLA, and cumulative public TCR beta family frequency identified them. There were HLA-C-restricted CMV-specific TCR beta clonotypes dominating the ex vivo response.

Between the trimmed V and J ends, which lost 5 bases and 0 bases, there was a span of 7 bases. The CDR3 sequence is 13 residues long. The germline CDR1 and CDR2 sequences are MNHEY and SVGAGI. One entry per CDR3 protein results from TCRdb running MiXCR on the reads. In the table there are fewer than 700,000 distinct CDR3 sequences, roughly a quarter of which are singletons. Sequencing was done on a sample of CD8+ T cells from PBMCs. This rearrangement joins TRBV6-5 to TRBJ2-5; D call uncertain. The sequence derives from a human donor in good health (CMV status not recorded). Some clones in this sample may be carry-over from other donors' samples. The DNA of the CDR3 is TGTGCCAGCAGTCACGACAACCAAGAGACCCAGTACTTC. This translates into CASSHDNQETQYF.